Listed below are T cell receptor beta chains from one sample, sequenced in a study of T cells after yellow fever vaccination. One entry per CDR3 protein results from TCRdb running MiXCR on the 5' RACE reads. The sample has more than 250,000 distinct CDR3 sequences, roughly 6.8% seen once. The specimen comprised PBMCs, sampled more than 35 days after the first yellow fever vaccination. Receptors originate from a man aged 18 to 29 who received the YFV17D yellow fever vaccine. Both conserved end residues are part of each CDR3. D genes are given only for firm matches. The size entry is marked missing in some rows and otherwise reads once, few, many or a size class.

clone size	V gene	D gene	J gene	CDR3 DNA	CDR3 protein
few	TRBV7-9	TRBD1	TRBJ1-2	TGTGCCAGCAGCTTCCGGGACAGGGGGCCCTATGGCTACACCTTC	CASSFRDRGPYGYTF
few	TRBV28	-	TRBJ1-4	TGTGCCAGCAGAACCGGGGGCTGGGATGAAAAACTGTTTTTT	CASRTGGWDEKLFF
-	TRBV3-1	-	TRBJ2-5	TGTGCCAGCAGCCCAGGCCGGGGAGCCACCCAGTACTTC	CASSPGRGATQYF
-	TRBV6-2/TRBV6-3	-	TRBJ2-3	TGTGCCAGCAGTTACTCGCCGGCAGATACGCAGTATTTT	CASSYSPADTQYF
-	TRBV4-2	-	TRBJ2-1	TGTGCCAGCAGCCTAAATGGAGGGGGCTCCTACAATGAGCAGTTCTTC	CASSLNGGGSYNEQFF
-	TRBV9	TRBD2	TRBJ2-5	TGTGCCAGCAGCGTAGGAGCGGGGGCCCCCCAAGAGACCCAGTACTTC	CASSVGAGAPQETQYF
few	TRBV7-9	TRBD2	TRBJ2-2	TGTGCCAGCAGAACGCCCAGACTAGCGGGGAACACCGGGGAGCTGTTTTTT	CASRTPRLAGNTGELFF
few	TRBV20-1	-	TRBJ1-2	TGCAGTGCCCCCCTGGCGGCAGCCTATGGCTACACCTTC	CSAPLAAAYGYTF
few	TRBV28	-	TRBJ2-5	TGTGCCAGCAGTTTTTGGGGGGCCCTAGGAGAGACCCAGTACTTC	CASSFWGALGETQYF
few	TRBV7-9	-	TRBJ1-5	TGTGCCAGCAGCCTTACCACAGGGAATCAGCCCCAGCATTTT	CASSLTTGNQPQHF
few	TRBV30	-	TRBJ2-1	TGTGCCTGGAGAAGGTTTGGAAGCTCCTACAATGAGCAGTTCTTC	CAWRRFGSSYNEQFF
few	TRBV20-1	-	TRBJ2-7	TGCAGTGCTAGTGGTTTGGGGACAAGCGTACCGGCGCAGTACTTC	CSASGLGTSVPAQYF
-	TRBV7-2	-	TRBJ1-1	TGTGCCAGCAGAATGTACAGGGCGGCTGAAGCTTTCTTT	CASRMYRAAEAFF
few	TRBV30	TRBD2	TRBJ2-3	TGTGCCTGGAGTGTACTAGCGGGGACCACAGATACGCAGTATTTT	CAWSVLAGTTDTQYF
-	TRBV5-1	-	TRBJ1-2	TGCGCCAGCTCCCTAGAACAGGGAATGTCCTATGGCTACACCTTC	CASSLEQGMSYGYTF
-	TRBV7-3	TRBD1	TRBJ1-1	TGTGCCAGCAGCCCGCTGGGACAGGGTGAAGCTTTCTTT	CASSPLGQGEAFF
-	TRBV6-1	TRBD1	TRBJ2-1	TGTGCCAGCAGCCGGGGGACAGGGGACTCCTACAATGAGCAGTTCTTC	CASSRGTGDSYNEQFF
-	TRBV7-2	-	TRBJ1-6	TGTGCCAGCAGCTTAGTCGTAGGACCAAGTAATTCACCCCTCCACTTT	CASSLVVGPSNSPLHF
-	TRBV4-1	TRBD2	TRBJ2-1	TGCGCCAGCAGCCAAGAAACTAGCGGGGGGGCCAGTTTGGATGAGCAGTTCTTC	CASSQETSGGASLDEQFF
few	TRBV7-2	-	TRBJ2-3	TGTGCCAGCAGCACATACAGCACAGATACGCAGTATTTT	CASSTYSTDTQYF
many	TRBV5-4	TRBD1	TRBJ1-2	TGTGCCAGCAGCCGAGACAGGGACTATGGCTACACCTTC	CASSRDRDYGYTF
-	TRBV6-5	-	TRBJ1-1	TGTGCCAGCAGTTACTCGATTTCGGGAACGGTAAGGACTGAAGCTTTCTTT	CASSYSISGTVRTEAFF
few	TRBV3-1	TRBD1	TRBJ1-5	TGTGCCAGCAGCCCCTGGACAGGCGATCAGCCCCAGCATTTT	CASSPWTGDQPQHF
-	TRBV15	-	TRBJ1-1	TGTGCCACCAGCAGGAGCGACCCGGGACACGCAAACACTGAAGCTTTCTTT	CATSRSDPGHANTEAFF
-	TRBV7-3	-	TRBJ2-3	TGTGCCAGCAGCCCCGGAAGCACAGATACGCAGTATTTT	CASSPGSTDTQYF
few	TRBV12-3/TRBV12-4	TRBD1	TRBJ2-2	TGTGCCAGCAGTTTCCCAACCGGGACAGGTCCAACCGGGGAGCTGTTTTTT	CASSFPTGTGPTGELFF
few	TRBV7-2	TRBD2	TRBJ2-2	TGTGCCAGCAGCTTAACGGCGGGGGGGGATACCGGGGAGCTGTTTTTT	CASSLTAGGDTGELFF
-	TRBV5-1	-	TRBJ1-5	TGCGCCAGCAGCTTGCGGGGGGAGTCCGAACAGCCCCAGCATTTT	CASSLRGESEQPQHF
many	TRBV12-3/TRBV12-4	-	TRBJ2-3	TGTGCCAGCAGTTTCGGGACTAGCACAGATACGCAGTATTTT	CASSFGTSTDTQYF
few	TRBV7-6	TRBD2	TRBJ2-7	TGTGCCAGCAGCTCGCTAGCGGATTCCTACGAGCAGTACTTC	CASSSLADSYEQYF
few	TRBV7-8	-	TRBJ1-6	TGTGCCAGCAGCTTAGCGGGGGGTACGGGTAATTCACCCCTCCACTTT	CASSLAGGTGNSPLHF
-	TRBV4-3	-	TRBJ2-1	TGCGCCAGCAGCCAAGAACCACCCACCTCTGGCTCCTACAATGAGCAGTTCTTC	CASSQEPPTSGSYNEQFF
large	TRBV5-6	-	TRBJ2-1	TGTGCCAGCAGCCCCGAGGGACGGCACAATGAGCAGTTCTTC	CASSPEGRHNEQFF
few	TRBV7-9	-	TRBJ2-7	TGTGCCAGCAACCCGGGTGACAGGACCTACGAGCAGTACTTC	CASNPGDRTYEQYF
few	TRBV4-2	-	TRBJ2-3	TGTGCCAGCAGCCCAGCGCCGGGAAGTAGCACAGATACGCAGTATTTT	CASSPAPGSSTDTQYF
-	TRBV7-2	TRBD1	TRBJ1-1	TGTGCCAGCACCCGGACGGCAGGGGGAGCTTTCTTT	CASTRTAGGAFF
many	TRBV7-7	-	TRBJ2-1	TGTGCCAGCAGCTTTGGCGGGGTATTTGGCAATGAGCAGTTCTTC	CASSFGGVFGNEQFF
-	TRBV27	-	TRBJ2-1	TGTGCCAGCAGTTTAAGTGCGATGGCGCCGAGCTCCTACAATGAGCAGTTCTTC	CASSLSAMAPSSYNEQFF